The 2 T cell receptor beta chains listed next were all sequenced from one sample in a study of post-analysis software for immune sequencing data. Study outcomes and limitations: Five or six TRBV segments, TRBV5-6, TRBV5-1 and TRBV20-1 among them, were found more frequent in patients than controls.

Every TCR beta cDNA library bore unique molecular identifiers. TCRdb ran MiXCR on the PCR reads and lists one entry per CDR3 protein. The sample shows about 210,000 distinct CDR3 sequences, roughly 30% of them seen only once. The antigens for these receptors are not known. Source material: blood. The receptors originated from a girl under 18 with multiple sclerosis.

This clonotype was seen many times. V is TRBV5-1 and J is TRBJ2-7; D may be TRBD1 (5 bases). The V end lost 5 bases, the J end lost 2 bases, and 8 bases lay between the germline ends. Germline V lookup: CDR1 SGHRS, CDR2 YFSETQ. The CDR3 is made up of 12 amino acids. CDR3 sequence (DNA): TGCGCCAGCAGGGACACAACCTACGAGCAGTACTTC. Translation gives CASRDTTYEQYF. The variable domain in full, completed from reference TRBV5-1 and TRBJ2-7, reads KAGVTQTPRYLIKTRGQQVTLSCSPISGHRSVSWYQQTPGQGLQFLFEYFSETQRNKGNFPGRFSGRQFSNSRSEMNVSTLELGDSALYLCASRDTTYEQYFGPGTRLTVT.

This clonotype has more than one count but fewer than ten. V usage is TRBV18 and J usage is TRBJ1-2; TRBD1 matches at 9 bases. V trimming: 5 bases; J trimming: 3 bases; junction bases outside the gene matches: 4. CDR1 and CDR2 (germline): KGHSH, LQKENI. The CDR3 loop spans 14 amino acids. The CDR3 region is CASSSGTGYYGYTF. The CDR3 DNA reads as TGTGCCAGCTCATCAGGGACAGGGTACTATGGCTACACCTTC.